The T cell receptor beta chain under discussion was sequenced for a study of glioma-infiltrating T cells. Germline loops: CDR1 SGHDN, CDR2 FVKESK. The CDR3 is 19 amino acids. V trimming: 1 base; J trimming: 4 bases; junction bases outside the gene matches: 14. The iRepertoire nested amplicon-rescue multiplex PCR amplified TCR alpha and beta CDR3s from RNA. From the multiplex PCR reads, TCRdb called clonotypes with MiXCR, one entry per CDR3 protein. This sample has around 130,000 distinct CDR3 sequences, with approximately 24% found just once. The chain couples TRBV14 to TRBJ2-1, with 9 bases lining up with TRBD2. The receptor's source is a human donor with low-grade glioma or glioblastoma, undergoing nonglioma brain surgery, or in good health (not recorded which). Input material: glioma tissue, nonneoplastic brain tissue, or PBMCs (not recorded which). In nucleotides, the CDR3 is TGTGCCAGCAGCCAAGGGACCCTAGCGGGGAGCTCCTTTTACAATGAGCAGTTCTTC. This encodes CASSQGTLAGSSFYNEQFF.